The TCR beta chain under discussion was sequenced for a study of blood T cell repertoires in COVID-19. Using immunoSEQ multiplex PCR, the repertoire was profiled, and TCRdb retains in-frame clones only, with some absent. The table lists about 210,000 clones, approximately 90% of them singletons. There are 11 residues in the CDR3. V was clipped by 11 bases and J by 2 bases, with 9 bases between them. The chain uses TRBV23-1 and TRBJ1-1; tentatively, D is TRBD1 (6 bases). TRBV23-1 is reported as an ORF; its role is uncertain. Input material: PBMCs or T cells enriched from blood (not recorded which). The receptor's source is a woman between 35 and 50 years old in a cohort exposed to, infected with or recovered from COVID-19 (not recorded which). CDR3 loop: CAEGGNTEAFF. CDR3 in DNA: TGCGCCGAAGGGGGTAACACTGAAGCTTTCTTT.